This T cell receptor beta chain comes out of a study of metastatic and nonmetastatic thyroid tumors. Study-wide background: Repertoires of blood and of tissue (tumor or nodule) from malignant and benign thyroid patients were compared. Points from the study as a whole: For both blood and tumor, malignant thyroid tumors reportedly showed significantly higher TCR beta diversity than benign nodules did.

This clone showed up many times. As yet, its antigen is unknown. Germline CDR1 MGHRA, CDR2 YSYEKL. Germline trimming cut 6 bases from V and 7 bases from J; bases unmatched to any gene: 9. This CDR3 has 15 residues. TCRdb re-analyzed the PCR reads through MiXCR. This table holds around 26,000 clones, 14% to 15% found once. All patients were treatment-naive before thyroid surgery. The chain is built from TRBV4-1 and TRBJ2-2; 9 nucleotides align to TRBD1. This clonotype was obtained from a female donor with papillary thyroid cancer or a benign thyroid nodule (not recorded which). Some clones in this sample may be carry-over from other donors' samples. Sequences were obtained from blood. The CDR3 loop reads CASRPGQGMHGELFF. CDR3 sequence (DNA): TGCGCCAGCAGGCCGGGACAGGGAATGCACGGGGAGCTGTTTTTT.